Each of the 29 T cell receptor beta chains below was sequenced from the same sample in a study of shared clonotypes between healthy human individuals (dated by TCRdb to the early 2020s). The library was made by the immunoSEQ multiplex PCR assay. TCRdb holds this immuneACCESS table with in-frame rearrangements only. Some clones are missing; in checked studies, unresolved V genes explain under half, and the rest has no known cause. The table for this sample lists approximately 600,000 clones; 85% to 95% of them were counted only once. About 0.11% of the sample is taken by the ten largest. For the CD8 naive samples, CD45RO-negative cells were positively selected for CCR7, yielding a CD45RA+CCR7+ population from which TemRA cells were excluded. What was sequenced was naive CD8+ T cells sorted from blood. In the paper's terms, the cell subset or site label means: CD45RA+CCR7+. Receptors originate from a woman between 25 and 40 years old in good health.

The chain combines TRBV11-1 with TRBJ2-7, with 7 nucleotides matching TRBD2. V gave up 3 bases and J gave up 3 bases; unmatched junction bases: 2. Germline V lookup: CDR1 SGHAT, CDR2 FQDESV (reference sequence). This CDR3 contains 13 residues. The DNA of the CDR3 is TGTGCCAGCAGCTTTGCGGGAGTCTACGAGCAGTACTTC. Translating it yields CASSFAGVYEQYF.

The DNA for the CDR3 is TGTGCCAGCAATCAGGGGGCGTCAGATCAGCCCCAGCATTTT. Amino acid sequence: CASNQGASDQPQHF. The J gene is TRBJ1-5, the V gene TRBV6-1, with TRBD1 matching over 8 bases. CDR3 length: 14 residues. J gave up 5 bases and V 7 bases, and 7 bases lay outside the gene matches. Germline CDR1 reads MNHNS; CDR2 reads SASEGT.

V is TRBV5-1 and J is TRBJ1-1; TRBD1 matches at 8 bases. CDR3 length: 15 amino acids. Losses at the gene ends were 2 bases for V and 1 base for J; bases not matched to a gene: 4. Germline V lookup: CDR1 SGHRS, CDR2 YFSETQ. CDR3 sequence reads: CASSLGTGGNTEAFF. As DNA, the CDR3 is TGCGCCAGCAGCTTAGGGACAGGAGGGAACACTGAAGCTTTCTTT. The complete variable domain, with remaining parts taken from reference TRBV5-1 and TRBJ1-1, reads KAGVTQTPRYLIKTRGQQVTLSCSPISGHRSVSWYQQTPGQGLQFLFEYFSETQRNKGNFPGRFSGRQFSNSRSEMNVSTLELGDSALYLCASSLGTGGNTEAFFGQGTRLTVV.

The chain has TRBV9 and TRBJ2-7; 7 nucleotides agree with TRBD1. CDR1 and CDR2 (germline): SGDLS, YYNGEE. The CDR3 runs 13 residues. J was trimmed by 4 bases and V by 4 bases; bases with no gene match: 5. The CDR3 protein is CASSLGTEYEQYF. CDR3 DNA: TGTGCCAGCAGCCTTGGGACAGAATACGAGCAGTACTTC.

The chain recombines TRBV2 with TRBJ1-1, with 8 bases identical to TRBD1. Germline values: CDR1 SNHLY, CDR2 FYNNEI. V gave up 3 bases and J gave up 5 bases; unmatched junction bases: 11. This CDR3 is built from 16 residues. CDR3 region: CASSEGTGPRGTEAFF. In DNA form, the CDR3 reads TGTGCCAGCAGTGAGGGGACAGGTCCCCGGGGGACTGAAGCTTTCTTT.

The CDR3 region is CSGQGAYNEQFF. CDR3 in DNA: TGCAGCGGGCAGGGGGCGTACAATGAGCAGTTCTTC. V usage is TRBV29-1 and J usage is TRBJ2-1; TRBD1 agrees at 8 bases. CDR1 is SQVTM and CDR2 is ANQGSEA in the germline V gene. Trimming at V came to 7 bases and at J to 4 bases, leaving 3 bases not matched to a gene. The CDR3 loop spans 12 amino acids.

V usage is TRBV7-8 and J usage is TRBJ2-5, with 8 bases that match TRBD2. Germline values: CDR1 SGHVS, CDR2 FQNEAQ. The V segment lost 3 bases and the J segment 4 bases; nucleotides outside the gene matches: 1. This CDR3 has 13 amino acids. CDR3 sequence (DNA): TGTGCCAGCAGCTTGGCGGGAGGAGAGACCCAGTACTTC. It translates to CASSLAGGETQYF.

This clone was counted once. The chain employs TRBV5-1 and TRBJ1-1; D gene uncertain. The CDR3 has 15 residues. Germline V gene data show CDR1 as SGHRS and CDR2 as YFSETQ. Deletions cut 0 bases from V and 0 bases from J, with 9 bases between. CDR3 sequence: CASSLAPVLNTEAFF. CDR3 nucleotides: TGCGCCAGCAGCTTGGCCCCGGTCTTGAACACTGAAGCTTTCTTT.

The chain recombines TRBV5-1 with TRBJ2-5; 9 bases fit TRBD2. The CDR3 runs to 15 residues. The trim removed 4 bases at V and 4 bases at J, leaving 8 bases unmatched. Germline V gene data show CDR1 as SGHRS and CDR2 as YFSETQ. CDR3 sequence reads: CASSMPGLARETQYF. CDR3 DNA sequence: TGCGCCAGCAGCATGCCGGGACTAGCAAGAGAGACCCAGTACTTC.

This clone was seen a single time. The rearrangement joins TRBV10-3 to TRBJ2-1; TRBD2 is a possible D gene (6 bases). The germline V gene encodes CDR1 ENHRY and CDR2 SYGVKD. This CDR3 contains 17 residues. V lost 6 bases, J lost 1 base, and 19 bases lay in between. CDR3 DNA sequence: TGTGCCATCAGACAAAAAAGACTAGTTAGTTCCTACAATGAGCAGTTCTTC. Residues: CAIRQKRLVSSYNEQFF.

The chain employs TRBV27 and TRBJ1-1, with D unresolved. V shed 3 bases and J shed 2 bases, with 10 bases lying between them. The CDR3 contains 14 residues. CDR1 is MNHEY, CDR2 SMNVEV, per germline (reference sequence). CDR3 in DNA: TGTGCCAGCAGTTTTAAAGGACCTAACACTGAAGCTTTCTTT. Encoded protein: CASSFKGPNTEAFF.

This rearrangement joins TRBV28 to TRBJ1-5; D is unresolved. The CDR3 is 13 amino acids. The germline V and J ends were trimmed by 3 bases and 9 bases, with 12 bases remaining between them. CDR1 and CDR2 from the germline V gene are MDHEN and SYDVKM. CDR3 sequence reads: CASSFRPEGPQHF. The CDR3 bases are TGTGCCAGCAGTTTCCGACCGGAGGGGCCCCAGCATTTT.

This clone was observed a few times. The rearrangement links TRBV7-9 to TRBJ2-7; 11 bases are shared with TRBD2. This CDR3 has 15 residues. V was pared by 0 bases and J by 4 bases, with 2 bases of the junction left unmatched. In germline, CDR1 is SEHNR, CDR2 FQNEAQ (reference sequence). In nucleotides, the CDR3 is TGTGCCAGCAGCTTAGCGGGACTAGCGGAGTACGAGCAGTACTTC. Protein product: CASSLAGLAEYEQYF. The entire variable domain, with the rest obtained from reference TRBV7-9 and TRBJ2-7, is as follows: DTGVSQNPRHKITKRGQNVTFRCDPISEHNRLYWYRQTLGQGPEFLTYFQNEAQLEKSRLLSDRFSAERPKGSFSTLEIQRTEQGDSAMYLCASSLAGLAEYEQYFGPGTRLTVT.

This sequence joins TRBV6-7 and TRBJ2-7; D is unclear. TRBV6-7 is an ORF, with its function uncertain. V was trimmed by 7 bases and J by 2 bases, leaving 15 bases between them. CDR3 length equals 14 residues. The CDR3 region is CASTIEELPYEQYF. The CDR3 region has the DNA TGTGCCAGCACTATAGAGGAACTTCCCTACGAGCAGTACTTC.

The rearrangement links TRBV15 to TRBJ1-3; D perhaps matches TRBD1 (5 bases). V was shortened by 4 bases and J by 0 bases, with 13 bases between the two germline ends. Germline V gives CDR1 LNHNV, CDR2 YYDKDF (reference sequence). There are 16 residues in the CDR3. CDR3 loop: CATSTGTESSGNTIYF. The CDR3 DNA reads TGTGCCACCAGCACTGGGACGGAGAGCTCTGGAAACACCATATATTTT.

This sequence joins TRBV6-1 and TRBJ2-3; D is unresolved. Trimming took off 2 bases at V and 5 bases at J, with 11 bases between the two ends. Germline CDR1 and CDR2: MNHNS and SASEGT. CDR3 size: 14 residues. As DNA, the CDR3 is TGTGCCAGCAGTGAATTGGGCGACCAAGATACGCAGTATTTT. Amino acids: CASSELGDQDTQYF.

With respect to this clone: Other DNA sequences within the sample encode an identical CDR3. V is TRBV9 and J is TRBJ2-7; 9 nucleotides align to TRBD1. The CDR3 is made up of 15 amino acids. CDR1 is SGDLS, CDR2 YYNGEE, per germline. V was clipped by 0 bases and J by 2 bases; unmatched bases: 3. The CDR3 reads CASSVGGTGTYEQYF. The CDR3 nucleotides are TGTGCCAGCAGCGTAGGGGGGACAGGGACCTACGAGCAGTACTTC.

J is TRBJ2-7 and V is TRBV27, with TRBD2 matching over 10 bases. The length of the CDR3 is 15 residues. Germline CDR1 reads MNHEY; CDR2 reads SMNVEV (reference sequence). With 6 bases clipped from V and 6 bases from J, the junction kept 11 bases outside the gene matches. The CDR3 loop is CASRVAGGSSPEQYF. The CDR3 region has the DNA TGTGCCAGCAGGGTAGCGGGAGGATCGTCCCCCGAGCAGTACTTC.

The V gene is TRBV6-5, the J gene TRBJ1-1; D is perhaps TRBD1 (5 bases). CDR1 and CDR2 from the germline V gene are MNHEY and SVGAGI. The CDR3 totals 14 residues. Trimming took off 0 bases at V and 8 bases at J, with 13 bases between the two ends. The CDR3 loop is CASSYSPGGGEAFF. DNA for the CDR3: TGTGCCAGCAGTTACTCGCCGGGGGGAGGGGAAGCTTTCTTT.

The chain couples TRBV28 to TRBJ2-1; D unclear. CDR1 and CDR2 (germline): MDHEN, SYDVKM. V was clipped by 3 bases and J by 0 bases, with 6 bases between them. The CDR3 is 14 residues long. In DNA, the CDR3 is TGTGCCAGCAGTTTGGCTTACTCCTACAATGAGCAGTTCTTC. This sequence encodes CASSLAYSYNEQFF. The variable domain in full, completed from reference TRBV28 and TRBJ2-1, reads DVKVTQSSRYLVKRTGEKVFLECVQDMDHENMFWYRQDPGLGLRLIYFSYDVKMKEKGDIPEGYSVSREKKERFSLILESASTNQTSMYLCASSLAYSYNEQFFGPGTRLTVL.

This clone was observed once. The rearrangement links TRBV4-2 to TRBJ2-1, with a tentative D call TRBD2 (5 bases). The V and J ends lost 7 bases and 0 bases respectively, with 16 bases between them. The length of the CDR3 is 16 residues. Germline V CDR1 and CDR2: LGHNA, YNFKEQ. The CDR3 spells CASTSQRLNSYNEQFF. The DNA for the CDR3 is TGTGCCAGCACGTCGCAGCGGTTAAACTCCTACAATGAGCAGTTCTTC.

The chain carries TRBV13 and TRBJ2-1; 10 bases match TRBD1. Germline V gene lookup returns CDR1 PRHDT and CDR2 FYEKMQ (reference sequence). This CDR3 is 15 amino acids long. V lost 6 bases to trimming and J lost 7 bases; unmatched junction nucleotides: 9. The CDR3 region has the DNA TGTGCCAGCAGTTCCGGGACAGGGGTGGGAAATGAGCAGTTCTTC. It specifies CASSSGTGVGNEQFF.

V and J are TRBV4-1 and TRBJ2-7, with a possible D match to TRBD2 (6 bases). Germline V gene lookup returns CDR1 MGHRA and CDR2 YSYEKL. Trimming stripped 0 bases from V and 4 bases from J, with 16 bases between. This CDR3 comprises 16 residues. This CDR3 reads CASSQEHPGEGYEQYF. DNA for the CDR3: TGCGCCAGCAGCCAAGAACATCCGGGAGAAGGATACGAGCAGTACTTC.

This chain joins TRBV29-1 and TRBJ2-1; D might be TRBD1 (6 bases). Germline CDR1 and CDR2: SQVTM and ANQGSEA. The ends were cut back, 3 bases at V and 2 bases at J, with 20 bases in the middle. The CDR3 has 17 amino acids. CDR3 in DNA: TGCAGCGTTGAGGGGGCAGAAAGGCATGAGACCTACAATGAGCAGTTCTTC. Residues: CSVEGAERHETYNEQFF.

The J gene is TRBJ2-5, the V gene TRBV5-6; perhaps D is TRBD1 or TRBD2 (5 bases each). With the DNA end fitting TRBJ2-7 better, the J assignment may be wrong. CDR1 and CDR2 (germline): SGHDT, YYEEEE. CDR3 length: 15 residues. CDR3 bases: TGTGCCAGCAGCCGAAGGGACCTCAACCCCTACGAGCAGTACTTC. Amino acid sequence: CASSRRDLNPYEQYF.

The genes are TRBV10-2 and TRBJ2-1, with TRBD2 matching 8 bases. The CDR3 is 16 amino acids. Germline V gene lookup returns CDR1 WSHSY and CDR2 SAAADI. The V and J ends lost 4 bases and 0 bases, in that order; junction bases with no gene match: 5. CDR3 in amino acids: CASSGTSSSSYNEQFF. As DNA, the CDR3 is TGCGCCAGCAGTGGGACTAGCTCAAGCTCCTACAATGAGCAGTTCTTC.

The J gene is TRBJ2-3, the V gene TRBV4-1; 9 nucleotides align to TRBD1. Looked up from germline, CDR1 is MGHRA and CDR2 is YSYEKL. The J segment lost 2 bases and the V segment lost 2 bases, leaving 5 bases of the junction unmatched. The CDR3 sequence is 16 residues long. CDR3 protein: CASSQRQGGYTDTQYF. The CDR3 region has the DNA TGCGCCAGCAGCCAAAGACAGGGGGGTTACACAGATACGCAGTATTTT.

The chain links TRBV19 to TRBJ2-6, with unresolved D. CDR1 is LNHDA and CDR2 is SQIVND in the germline V gene (reference sequence). The CDR3 contains 16 residues. The V and J ends lost 8 bases and 0 bases respectively, with 14 bases between them. The CDR3 region has the DNA TGTGCCAGTCATGGCTTACACGTCTCTGGGGCCAACGTCCTGACTTTC. Protein sequence: CASHGLHVSGANVLTF.

CDR3 coding DNA: TGTGCCAGCAGTGAAGGCAGTCTCCCCCAGGGGCTAGCTTTCTTT. Its protein is CASSEGSLPQGLAFF. The chain couples TRBV6-1 to TRBJ1-1; tentatively, D is TRBD1 (6 bases). The CDR3 spans 15 residues. Trimming shortened V by 1 base and J by 10 bases, and 19 bases separated the two germline ends. Germline V gene data show CDR1 as MNHNS and CDR2 as SASEGT.